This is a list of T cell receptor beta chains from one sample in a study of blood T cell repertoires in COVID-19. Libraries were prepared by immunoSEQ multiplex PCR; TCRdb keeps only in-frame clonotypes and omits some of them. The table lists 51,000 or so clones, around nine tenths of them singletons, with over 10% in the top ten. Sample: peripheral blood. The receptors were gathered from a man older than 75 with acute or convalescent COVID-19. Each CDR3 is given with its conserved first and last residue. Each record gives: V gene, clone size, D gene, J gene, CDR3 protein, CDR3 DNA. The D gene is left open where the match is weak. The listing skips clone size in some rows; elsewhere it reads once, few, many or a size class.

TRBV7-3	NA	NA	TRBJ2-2	CASSFNRDTGELFF	TGTGCCAGCAGCTTCAACAGGGACACCGGGGAGCTGTTTTTT
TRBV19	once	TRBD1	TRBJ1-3	CASNHQGQGSGNTIYF	TGTGCCAGTAACCACCAGGGACAGGGCTCTGGAAACACCATATATTTT
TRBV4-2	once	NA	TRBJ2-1	CASSQDRGNYNEQFF	TGTGCCAGCAGCCAAGATAGGGGGAATTACAATGAGCAGTTCTTC
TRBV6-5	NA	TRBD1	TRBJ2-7	CASSLADRGLYEQYF	TGTGCCAGCAGTCTTGCGGACAGGGGCCTCTACGAGCAGTACTTC
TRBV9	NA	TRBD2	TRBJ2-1	CASRGGGPAGYNEQFF	TGTGCCAGCAGGGGCGGGGGACCCGCGGGGTACAATGAGCAGTTCTTC
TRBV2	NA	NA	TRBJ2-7	CASSAVVAYEQYF	TGTGCCAGCAGTGCCGTCGTAGCCTACGAGCAGTACTTC
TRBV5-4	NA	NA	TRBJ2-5	CASSFGGPGETQYF	TGTGCCAGCAGCTTCGGGGGGCCGGGAGAGACCCAGTACTTC
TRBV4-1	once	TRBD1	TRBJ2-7	CASSQGGQGRTYEQYF	TGCGCCAGCAGCCAAGGTGGACAGGGCCGGACGTACGAGCAGTACTTC
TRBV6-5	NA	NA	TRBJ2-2	CASSPGGGELFF	TGTGCCAGCAGTCCAGGTGGCGGGGAGCTGTTTTTT
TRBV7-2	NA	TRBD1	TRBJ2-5	CASSPSPRGRETQYF	TGTGCCAGCAGTCCCTCCCCCAGGGGGAGAGAGACCCAGTACTTC
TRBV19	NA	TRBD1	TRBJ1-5	CASTQQGRNQPQHF	TGTGCCAGTACTCAACAGGGGCGCAATCAGCCCCAGCATTTT
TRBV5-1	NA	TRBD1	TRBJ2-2	CASSLPTGGVSGELFF	TGCGCCAGCAGCTTACCGACAGGGGGCGTCTCCGGGGAGCTGTTTTTT
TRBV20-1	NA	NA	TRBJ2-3	CSARHTDTQYF	TGCAGTGCTAGACACACAGATACGCAGTATTTT
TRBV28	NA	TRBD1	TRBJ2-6	CASSRTGGGANVLTF	TGTGCCAGCAGCCGGACAGGCGGAGGTGCCAACGTCCTGACTTTC
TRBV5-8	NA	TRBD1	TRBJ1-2	CASSLPWGQGKSGYGYTF	TGTGCCAGCAGCTTGCCCTGGGGACAGGGGAAGAGTGGATATGGCTACACCTTC
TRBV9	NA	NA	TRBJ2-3	CASSVGSTQDTQYF	TGTGCCAGCAGCGTAGGATCTACCCAAGATACGCAGTATTTT
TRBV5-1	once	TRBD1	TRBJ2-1	CASSWTGSLEQFF	TGCGCCAGCAGCTGGACAGGGTCCCTTGAGCAGTTCTTC
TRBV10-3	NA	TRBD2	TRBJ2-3	CAITGGKGGTDTQYF	TGTGCCATCACGGGAGGAAAGGGAGGCACAGATACGCAGTATTTT
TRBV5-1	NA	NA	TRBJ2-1	CASSTARANEQFF	TGCGCCAGCAGCACCGCCAGGGCAAATGAGCAGTTCTTC
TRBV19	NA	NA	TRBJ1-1	CASSPPDLNTEAFF	TGTGCCAGTAGTCCTCCTGACTTGAACACTGAAGCTTTCTTT
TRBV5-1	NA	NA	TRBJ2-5	CASSPWGSAPSPQETQYF	TGCGCCAGCAGCCCCTGGGGCTCCGCCCCCTCCCCCCAAGAGACCCAGTACTTC
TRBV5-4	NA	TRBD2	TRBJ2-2	CASSDKRGGNTGELFF	TGTGCCAGCAGCGACAAGCGGGGGGGCAACACCGGGGAGCTGTTTTTT
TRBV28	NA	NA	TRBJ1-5	CASSLGGAGPPFPQHF	TGTGCCAGCAGTTTAGGTGGGGCTGGCCCTCCATTTCCCCAGCATTTT
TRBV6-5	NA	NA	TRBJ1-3	CASSSDTSGNTIYF	TGTGCCAGCAGTTCTGACACATCTGGAAACACCATATATTTT
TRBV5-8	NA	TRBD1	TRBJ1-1	CASSFTFGQAGAEAFF	TGTGCCAGCAGCTTTACATTTGGACAGGCTGGCGCTGAAGCTTTCTTT
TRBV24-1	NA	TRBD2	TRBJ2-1	CATSGTSGGSLYNEQFF	TGTGCCACGAGCGGGACTAGCGGGGGGTCCCTATACAATGAGCAGTTCTTC
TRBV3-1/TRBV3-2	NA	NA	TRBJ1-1	CASSQGEGTRTEAFF	TGTGCCAGCAGCCAAGGGGAGGGGACAAGGACTGAAGCTTTCTTT
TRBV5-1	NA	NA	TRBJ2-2	CASSLIAGELFF	TGCGCCAGCAGCTTAATAGCCGGGGAGCTGTTTTTT
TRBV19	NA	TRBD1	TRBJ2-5	CASSLRDRDATQYF	TGTGCCAGTAGTCTCCGGGACAGGGACGCGACCCAGTACTTC
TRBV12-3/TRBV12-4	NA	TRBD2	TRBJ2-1	CASSLASGDEQFF	TGTGCCAGCAGTTTAGCTAGCGGGGACGAGCAGTTCTTC
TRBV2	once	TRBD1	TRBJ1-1	CASRKGQPNTEAFF	TGTGCCAGCAGGAAGGGACAGCCCAACACTGAAGCTTTCTTT
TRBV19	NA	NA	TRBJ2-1	CASSIAPSSYNEQFF	TGTGCCAGTAGTATAGCTCCTAGCTCCTACAATGAGCAGTTCTTC
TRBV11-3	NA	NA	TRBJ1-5	CASSSSGRGVNQPQHF	TGTGCCAGCAGCTCCTCGGGTAGAGGAGTCAATCAGCCCCAGCATTTT
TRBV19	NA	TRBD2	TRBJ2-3	CASSPTGTSGQNTQYF	TGTGCCAGTAGTCCTACCGGGACTAGCGGGCAAAATACGCAGTATTTT
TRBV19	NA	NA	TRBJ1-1	CASSTATPGGNTEAFF	TGTGCCAGTAGTACCGCCACTCCGGGTGGGAACACTGAAGCTTTCTTT
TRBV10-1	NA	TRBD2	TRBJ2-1	CASSESASGYNEQFF	TGCGCCAGCAGTGAGTCGGCTAGCGGCTACAATGAGCAGTTCTTC
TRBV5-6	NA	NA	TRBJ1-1	CASSLVQGPGTEAFF	TGTGCCAGCAGCTTGGTCCAGGGGCCGGGCACTGAAGCTTTCTTT
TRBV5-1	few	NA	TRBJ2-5	CASSLGSNGETQYF	TGCGCCAGCAGCCTGGGTTCCAACGGGGAGACCCAGTACTTC